These 10 T cell receptor beta chains originate from one sample sequenced in a study of T cell responses to AZD1222 COVID-19 vaccine. Here immunoSEQ multiplex PCR was the method, and the copy in TCRdb shows in-frame clones only, minus some. The sample contains tens of thousands of clones, about nine tenths of which appear only once. The specimen comprised peripheral blood, sampled on day 0 of AZD1222 vaccination. These receptors were obtained from an adult in good health.

The chain combines TRBV7-8 with TRBJ1-6; D is undetermined. The CDR3 covers 14 residues. V dropped 1 base and J dropped 8 bases, with 9 bases sitting between them. CDR1 and CDR2 (germline): SGHVS, FQNEAQ. This CDR3 is CASSLGGFDSPLHF. The CDR3 nucleotides are TGTGCCAGCAGCTTAGGAGGCTTTGATTCACCCCTCCACTTT.

This chain links TRBV18 with TRBJ1-5; D not certain. Deletions cut 2 bases from V and 1 base from J, with 6 bases between. Germline loops: CDR1 KGHSH, CDR2 LQKENI. This CDR3 has 14 amino acids. The DNA of the CDR3 is TGTGCCAGCTCACCAACACTGAGCAATCAGCCCCAGCATTTT. It specifies CASSPTLSNQPQHF. The whole variable domain, remainder taken from reference TRBV18 and TRBJ1-5, is NAGVMQNPRHLVRRRGQEARLRCSPMKGHSHVYWYRQLPEEGLKFMVYLQKENIIDESGMPKERFSAEFPKEGPSILRIQQVVRGDSAAYFCASSPTLSNQPQHFGDGTRLSIL.

Only one count was recorded for this clone. The rearrangement links TRBV5-6 to TRBJ1-2; no clear D gene. Between the trimmed V and J ends, which lost 7 bases and 0 bases, there was a span of 13 bases. The CDR3 totals 14 residues. The V gene's germline CDR1 is SGHDT and CDR2 YYEEEE. The CDR3 protein is CASQQTIANYGYTF. The CDR3 DNA follows: TGTGCCAGCCAACAGACCATAGCTAACTATGGCTACACCTTC.

In the case of this clone: The same CDR3 arises from other DNA sequences in this sample as well. V usage is TRBV29-1 and J usage is TRBJ2-3; D uncertain. Germline V gene lookup returns CDR1 SQVTM and CDR2 ANQGSEA. The CDR3 contains 10 residues. Trimming stripped 8 bases from V and 3 bases from J, with 6 bases between. CDR3 region: CSTDTDTQYF. CDR3 DNA sequence: TGCAGCACTGATACAGATACGCAGTATTTT.

The chain uses TRBV15 and TRBJ1-2, with D maybe TRBD1 (5 bases). Germline CDR1 is LNHNV and CDR2 is YYDKDF (reference sequence). CDR3 length: 12 amino acids. V lost 9 bases and J 0 bases, leaving 8 bases between the germline ends. CDR3 region: CATSTANYGYTF. CDR3 bases: TGTGCCACATCGACAGCTAACTATGGCTACACCTTC.

This clone occurred once. The gene calls are TRBV27 and TRBJ1-1; no clear D gene. The germline gives CDR1 MNHEY, CDR2 SMNVEV (reference sequence). The ends were cut back, 7 bases at V and 1 base at J, with 4 bases in the middle. This CDR3 contains 11 residues. The CDR3 nucleotides are TGTGCCAGCAAGTGGAACACTGAAGCTTTCTTT. Its translation: CASKWNTEAFF.

The CDR3 loop is CASSLGGAGDVGYEQYF. DNA for the CDR3: TGTGCCAGCAGCTTGGGTGGGGCGGGAGATGTTGGCTACGAGCAGTACTTC. J is TRBJ2-7 and V is TRBV5-6; 7 positions agree with TRBD2. Germline-derived CDR1 and CDR2 are SGHDT and YYEEEE. Trimming removed 0 bases from V and 3 bases from J; junction bases left unmatched: 12. The CDR3 loop spans 17 amino acids.

The chain joins TRBV5-1 to TRBJ2-7, with 10 bases aligning to TRBD1. The CDR3 consists of 15 residues. The junction had 7 bases not matched to a gene; V was cut back by 3 bases and J by 4 bases. CDR1 and CDR2 (germline): SGHRS, YFSETQ. The CDR3 sequence: CASSSWTGGGYEQYF. CDR3 bases: TGCGCCAGCAGCTCCTGGACAGGGGGTGGATACGAGCAGTACTTC.

The V and J genes are TRBV7-9 and TRBJ1-1; D is undetermined. The CDR3 covers 14 residues. CDR1 SEHNR and CDR2 FQNEAQ come from the germline V gene (reference sequence). The V end was cut by 5 bases, the J end by 1 base, with 11 bases between. The CDR3 is CASSPGWANTEAFF. Here the CDR3 DNA reads TGTGCCAGCAGCCCTGGGTGGGCGAACACTGAAGCTTTCTTT.

The chain uses TRBV10-1 and TRBJ1-1; D is unclear. The CDR3 is 15 amino acids. V gave up 2 bases and J gave up 0 bases, with 10 bases separating them. From germline, CDR1 is WNHNN and CDR2 SYGVQD (reference sequence). This CDR3 is CASSETVPMNTEAFF. CDR3 nucleotides: TGCGCCAGCAGTGAGACGGTTCCTATGAACACTGAAGCTTTCTTT.